A single sample is the source of the 16 T cell receptor beta chains below, sequenced in a study of shared clonotypes between healthy human individuals. Produced via immunoSEQ multiplex PCR; TCRdb's table is partial and in-frame only. The table lists over a million clones, roughly 95% of them singletons. The sequencing input was naive CD4+ T cells sorted from blood. Subset in this sample: CD45RA+ positively selected. All receptors come from a man aged 25-45 years in good health.

V usage is TRBV28 and J usage is TRBJ2-4; 7 nucleotides align to TRBD1. The CDR3 loop spans 15 amino acids. Germline V lookup: CDR1 MDHEN, CDR2 SYDVKM. V trimming: 3 bases; J trimming: 2 bases; junction bases outside the gene matches: 4. The chain's CDR3 is CASSFPGQSKNIQYF. The CDR3 DNA reads TGTGCCAGCAGTTTCCCGGGACAGTCCAAAAACATTCAGTACTTC.

V gene TRBV14 combines with J gene TRBJ2-7, with D uncertain. Germline V gene sequence: CDR1 SGHDN, CDR2 FVKESK. V was clipped by 4 bases and J by 5 bases, with 12 bases between them. This CDR3 spans 13 amino acids. This CDR3 reads CASSRGRWDEQYF. In DNA form, the CDR3 reads TGTGCCAGCAGCCGGGGTCGATGGGACGAGCAGTACTTC.

V gene TRBV25-1 combines with J gene TRBJ2-7, with 13 bases that match TRBD2. V trimming: 8 bases; J trimming: 5 bases; junction bases outside the gene matches: 9. The CDR3 has 15 residues. Germline assignment: CDR1 MGHDK and CDR2 SYGVNS. The CDR3 nucleotides read TGTGCCAGCCGAGGGACTAGCGGGATAGTCAACGAGCAGTACTTC. Translated: CASRGTSGIVNEQYF.

The V call is TRBV4-2, the J call TRBJ2-4; TRBD1 matches 9 bases. The CDR3 contains 16 residues. V lost 2 bases and J lost 5; bases outside the gene matches: 7. Germline V CDR1 and CDR2: LGHNA, YNFKEQ. The CDR3 sequence is CASSQRGGTGQNIQYF. As DNA, the CDR3 is TGTGCCAGCAGCCAACGAGGGGGGACAGGGCAAAACATTCAGTACTTC.

A word on this clone: The sample has other DNA sequences that encode this CDR3 too. This chain uses TRBV28 with TRBJ1-4; D possibly corresponds to TRBD1 (5 bases). V lost 4 bases and J 6 bases, leaving 12 bases between the germline ends. CDR3 length: 14 amino acids. Germline V lookup: CDR1 MDHEN, CDR2 SYDVKM. The CDR3 spells CASSSGGVDEKLFF. As DNA, the CDR3 is TGTGCCAGCAGTTCTGGAGGGGTCGATGAAAAACTGTTTTTT.

The chain links TRBV2 to TRBJ1-5; a possible D gene is TRBD1 (5 bases). Trimming pared 7 bases from V and 2 bases from J, leaving 15 bases between. CDR3 length: 15 amino acids. The germline V gene encodes CDR1 SNHLY and CDR2 FYNNEI. The CDR3: CASKYGSGGNQPQHF. The CDR3 DNA follows: TGTGCCAGCAAGTACGGGTCGGGGGGCAATCAGCCCCAGCATTTT.

The chain carries TRBV7-2 and TRBJ2-1, with 8 bases aligning to TRBD2. V gave up 3 bases and J gave up 3 bases; unmatched junction bases: 16. The CDR3 spans 19 residues. Germline V gene data show CDR1 as SGHTA and CDR2 as FQGNSA. CDR3 coding DNA: TGTGCCAGCAGCTTCACAGCTCCGCAAGCGGGAGAATTCTACAATGAGCAGTTCTTC. This codes for CASSFTAPQAGEFYNEQFF.

The chain links TRBV28 to TRBJ2-5, with D perhaps matching TRBD2 (5 bases). V lost 6 bases to trimming and J lost 1 base, with 15 bases between them. CDR1 and CDR2 from the germline V gene are MDHEN and SYDVKM. The CDR3 runs to 15 residues. The CDR3 sequence: CASSTWGVAQETQYF. CDR3 coding DNA: TGTGCCAGCAGCACCTGGGGAGTCGCCCAAGAGACCCAGTACTTC.

The gene calls are TRBV2 and TRBJ2-2; 7 bases match TRBD1. The V and J ends lost 5 bases and 3 bases, in that order; junction bases with no gene match: 9. Germline loops: CDR1 SNHLY, CDR2 FYNNEI. The CDR3 runs to 16 residues. Here the CDR3 DNA reads TGTGCCAGCAGTTATACACAGGGGCCAGACACCGGGGAGCTGTTTTTT. This gives the protein CASSYTQGPDTGELFF.

The J gene is TRBJ2-1, the V gene TRBV7-8; D is perhaps TRBD1 or TRBD2 (6 bases each). V was trimmed by 5 bases and J by 0 bases, leaving 23 bases between them. The CDR3 is 19 residues long. The germline V gene encodes CDR1 SGHVS and CDR2 FQNEAQ. The CDR3 sequence: CASSPRALATGASYNEQFF. In DNA, the CDR3 is TGTGCCAGCAGCCCTAGGGCCCTGGCCACGGGGGCCTCCTACAATGAGCAGTTCTTC.

This chain uses TRBV6-6 with TRBJ2-7, with D possibly matching TRBD1 (6 bases). In germline, CDR1 is MNHNY, CDR2 SVGAGI (reference sequence). The CDR3 has 15 residues. V lost 0 bases and J 3 bases, leaving 12 bases between the germline ends. CDR3 region: CASSYSSTGFYEQYF. CDR3 bases: TGTGCCAGCAGTTACTCGAGTACAGGGTTCTACGAGCAGTACTTC.

The genes are TRBV5-6 and TRBJ1-2; 9 positions agree with TRBD1. The CDR3 is 13 residues long. Germline lookup yields CDR1 SGHDT and CDR2 YYEEEE. V trimming: 3 bases; J trimming: 8 bases; junction bases outside the gene matches: 5. CDR3 loop: CASSYGTGYGYTF. CDR3 DNA: TGTGCCAGCAGCTACGGGACAGGGTACGGCTACACCTTC. The full variable domain, in which reference TRBV5-6 and TRBJ1-2 provide the parts outside the CDR3, is DAGVTQSPTHLIKTRGQQVTLRCSPKSGHDTVSWYQQALGQGPQFIFQYYEEEERQRGNFPDRFSGHQFPNYSSELNVNALLLGDSALYLCASSYGTGYGYTFGSGTRLTVV.

The chain uses TRBV12-5 and TRBJ2-1; 10 positions agree with TRBD2. Germline CDR1 is LGHNT and CDR2 is FRNRAP. This CDR3 has 13 amino acids. J lost 7 bases, V lost 8 bases, and 5 bases had no gene match. In nucleotides, the CDR3 is TGTGCTAGTCTATCTAGCGGGAGTAATGAGCAGTTCTTC. It specifies CASLSSGSNEQFF.

The chain recombines TRBV5-1 with TRBJ2-2; the D gene is possibly TRBD1 (6 bases). V was clipped by 4 bases and J by 1 base, with 11 bases between them. This CDR3 comprises 15 residues. Germline loops: CDR1 SGHRS, CDR2 YFSETQ. CDR3 coding DNA: TGCGCCAGCAGCAGCAGGGGACAGAACACCGGGGAGCTGTTTTTT. This sequence encodes CASSSRGQNTGELFF.

The chain links TRBV5-1 to TRBJ2-1; the match to TRBD2 covers 7 bases. The CDR3 extends over 15 amino acids. The ends lost 0 bases at V and 6 bases at J; junction bases unmatched: 6. Per the germline V gene, CDR1 is SGHRS and CDR2 is YFSETQ. CDR3 sequence (DNA): TGCGCCAGCAGCTTGGGGAGCGGGGAGATCAATGAGCAGTTCTTC. This gives the protein CASSLGSGEINEQFF.

The J gene is TRBJ1-5, the V gene TRBV7-9, with a possible D match to TRBD1 (5 bases). The germline V gene encodes CDR1 SEHNR and CDR2 FQNEAQ (reference sequence). V dropped 5 bases and J dropped 5 bases, with 16 bases sitting between them. The CDR3 covers 15 residues. CDR3 in DNA: TGTGCCAGCAGCCCCTGGGGGGGGAGGGATCAGCCCCAGCATTTT. This sequence encodes CASSPWGGRDQPQHF.